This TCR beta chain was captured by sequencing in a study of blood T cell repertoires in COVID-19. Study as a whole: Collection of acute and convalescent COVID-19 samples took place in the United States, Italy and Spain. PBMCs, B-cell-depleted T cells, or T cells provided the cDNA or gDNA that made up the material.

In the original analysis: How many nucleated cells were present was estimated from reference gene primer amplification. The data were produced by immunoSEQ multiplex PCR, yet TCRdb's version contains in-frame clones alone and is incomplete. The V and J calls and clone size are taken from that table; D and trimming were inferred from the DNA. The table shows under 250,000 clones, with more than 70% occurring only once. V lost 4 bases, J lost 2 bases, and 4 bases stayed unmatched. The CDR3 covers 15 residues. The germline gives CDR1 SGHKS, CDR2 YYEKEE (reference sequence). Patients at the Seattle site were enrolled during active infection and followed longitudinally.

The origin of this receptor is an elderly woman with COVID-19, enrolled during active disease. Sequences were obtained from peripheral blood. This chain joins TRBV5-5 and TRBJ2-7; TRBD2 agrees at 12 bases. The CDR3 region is CASSQTSGGTYEQYF. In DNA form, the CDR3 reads TGTGCCAGCAGCCAAACTAGCGGGGGGACCTACGAGCAGTACTTC.